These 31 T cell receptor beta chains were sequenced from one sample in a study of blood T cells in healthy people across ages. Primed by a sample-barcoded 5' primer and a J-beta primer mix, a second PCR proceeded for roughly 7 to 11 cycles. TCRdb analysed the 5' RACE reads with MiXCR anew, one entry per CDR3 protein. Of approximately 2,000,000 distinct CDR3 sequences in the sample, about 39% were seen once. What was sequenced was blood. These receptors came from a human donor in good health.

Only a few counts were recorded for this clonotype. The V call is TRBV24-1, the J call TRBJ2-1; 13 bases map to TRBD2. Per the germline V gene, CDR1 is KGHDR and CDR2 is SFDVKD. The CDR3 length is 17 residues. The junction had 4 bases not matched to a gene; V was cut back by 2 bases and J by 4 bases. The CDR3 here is CATSDWTSGGLYNEQFF. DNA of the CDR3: TGTGCCACCAGTGATTGGACTAGCGGGGGCCTTTACAATGAGCAGTTCTTC.

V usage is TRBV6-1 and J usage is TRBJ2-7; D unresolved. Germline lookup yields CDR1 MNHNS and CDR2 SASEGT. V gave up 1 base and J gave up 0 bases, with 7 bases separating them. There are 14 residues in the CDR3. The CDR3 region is CASSEGIYSYEQYF. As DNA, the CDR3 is TGTGCCAGCAGTGAAGGGATTTACTCCTACGAGCAGTACTTC.

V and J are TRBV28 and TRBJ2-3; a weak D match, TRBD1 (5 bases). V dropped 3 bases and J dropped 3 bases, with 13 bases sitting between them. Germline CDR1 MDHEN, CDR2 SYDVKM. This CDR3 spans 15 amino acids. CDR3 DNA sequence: TGTGCCAGCAGTTTCGGACAAGACGGGACAGATACGCAGTATTTT. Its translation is CASSFGQDGTDTQYF. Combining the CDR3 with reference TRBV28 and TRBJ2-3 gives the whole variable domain DVKVTQSSRYLVKRTGEKVFLECVQDMDHENMFWYRQDPGLGLRLIYFSYDVKMKEKGDIPEGYSVSREKKERFSLILESASTNQTSMYLCASSFGQDGTDTQYFGPGTRLTVL.

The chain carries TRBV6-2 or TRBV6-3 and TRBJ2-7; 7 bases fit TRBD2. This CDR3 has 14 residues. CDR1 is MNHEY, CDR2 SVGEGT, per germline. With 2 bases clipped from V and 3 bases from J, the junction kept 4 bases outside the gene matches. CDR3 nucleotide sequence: TGTGCCAGCAGTTACGAGCGGGGTATCTACGAGCAGTACTTC. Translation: CASSYERGIYEQYF.

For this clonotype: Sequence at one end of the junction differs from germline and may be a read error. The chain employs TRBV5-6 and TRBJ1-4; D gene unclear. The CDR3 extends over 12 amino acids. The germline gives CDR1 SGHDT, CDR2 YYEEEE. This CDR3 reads CAGSPVKEKLFF. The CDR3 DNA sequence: TGTGCCGGCAGCCCGGTGAAGGAAAAACTGTTTTTT.

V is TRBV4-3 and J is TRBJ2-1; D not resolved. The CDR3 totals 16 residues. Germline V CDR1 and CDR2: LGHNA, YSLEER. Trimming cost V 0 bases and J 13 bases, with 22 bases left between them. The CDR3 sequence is CASSQDFGLSLETQFF. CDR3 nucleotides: TGCGCCAGCAGCCAAGATTTCGGGCTATCTCTAGAGACCCAGTTCTTC.

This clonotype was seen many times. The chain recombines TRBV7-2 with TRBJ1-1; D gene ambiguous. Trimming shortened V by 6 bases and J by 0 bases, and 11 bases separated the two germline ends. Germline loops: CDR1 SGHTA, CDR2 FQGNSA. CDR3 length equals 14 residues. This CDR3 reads CASSSGRLNTEAFF. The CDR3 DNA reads TGTGCCAGCAGTTCCGGACGTCTGAACACTGAAGCTTTCTTT.

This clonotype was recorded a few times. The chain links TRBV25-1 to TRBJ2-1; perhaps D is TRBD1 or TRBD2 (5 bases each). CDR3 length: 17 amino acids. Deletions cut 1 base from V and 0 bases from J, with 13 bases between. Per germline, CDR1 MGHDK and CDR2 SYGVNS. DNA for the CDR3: TGTGCCAGCAGTGAATTTTTCCAGGGAGTCTCCTACAATGAGCAGTTCTTC. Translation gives CASSEFFQGVSYNEQFF.

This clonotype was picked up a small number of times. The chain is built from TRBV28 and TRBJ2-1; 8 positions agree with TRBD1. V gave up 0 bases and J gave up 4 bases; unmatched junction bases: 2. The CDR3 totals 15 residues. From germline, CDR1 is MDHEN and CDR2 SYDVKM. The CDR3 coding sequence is TGTGCCAGCAGTTTATGGGACAGGGCGTACAATGAGCAGTTCTTC. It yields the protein CASSLWDRAYNEQFF.

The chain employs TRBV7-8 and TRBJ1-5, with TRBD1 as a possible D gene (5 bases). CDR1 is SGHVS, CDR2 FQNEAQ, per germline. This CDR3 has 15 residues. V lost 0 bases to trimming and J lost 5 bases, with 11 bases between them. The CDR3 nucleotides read TGTGCCAGCAGCTTAGCGGAGACAGACCATCAGCCCCAGCATTTT. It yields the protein CASSLAETDHQPQHF.

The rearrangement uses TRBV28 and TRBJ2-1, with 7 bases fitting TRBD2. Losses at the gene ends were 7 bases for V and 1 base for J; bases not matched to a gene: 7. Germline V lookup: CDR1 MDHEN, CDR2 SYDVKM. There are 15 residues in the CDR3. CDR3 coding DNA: TGTGCCAGCACCCCGGGACTATTATCCTACAATGAGCAGTTCTTC. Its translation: CASTPGLLSYNEQFF.

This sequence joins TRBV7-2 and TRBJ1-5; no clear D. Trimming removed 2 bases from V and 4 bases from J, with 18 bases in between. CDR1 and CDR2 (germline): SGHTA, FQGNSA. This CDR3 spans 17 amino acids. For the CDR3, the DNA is TGTGCCAGCAGCTTAAACGGCAGCCCCTACTCAAATCAGCCCCAGCATTTT. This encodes CASSLNGSPYSNQPQHF.

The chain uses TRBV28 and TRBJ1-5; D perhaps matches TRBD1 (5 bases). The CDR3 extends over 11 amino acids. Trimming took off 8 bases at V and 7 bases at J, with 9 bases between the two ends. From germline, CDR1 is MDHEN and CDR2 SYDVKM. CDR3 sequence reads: CASAGLQPQHF. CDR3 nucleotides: TGTGCCAGCGCAGGGCTCCAGCCCCAGCATTTT.

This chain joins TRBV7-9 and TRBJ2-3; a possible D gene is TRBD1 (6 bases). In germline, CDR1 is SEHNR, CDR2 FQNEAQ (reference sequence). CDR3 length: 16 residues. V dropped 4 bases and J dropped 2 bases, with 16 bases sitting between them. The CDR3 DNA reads TGTGCCAGCAGCTCTATGATGGACAGCAACACAGATACGCAGTATTTT. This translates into CASSSMMDSNTDTQYF.

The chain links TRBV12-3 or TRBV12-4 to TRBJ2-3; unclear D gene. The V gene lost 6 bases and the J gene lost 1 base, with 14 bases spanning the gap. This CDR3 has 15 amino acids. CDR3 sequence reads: CASRLKPGRTDTQYF. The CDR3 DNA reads TGTGCCAGCAGACTGAAGCCTGGCCGCACAGATACGCAGTATTTT.

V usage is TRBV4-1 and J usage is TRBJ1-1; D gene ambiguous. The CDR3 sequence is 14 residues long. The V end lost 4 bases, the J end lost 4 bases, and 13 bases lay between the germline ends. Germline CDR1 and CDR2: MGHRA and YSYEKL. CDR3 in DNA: TGCGCCAGCAGCCGACAAACCGTAGCCACTGAAGCTTTCTTT. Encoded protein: CASSRQTVATEAFF.

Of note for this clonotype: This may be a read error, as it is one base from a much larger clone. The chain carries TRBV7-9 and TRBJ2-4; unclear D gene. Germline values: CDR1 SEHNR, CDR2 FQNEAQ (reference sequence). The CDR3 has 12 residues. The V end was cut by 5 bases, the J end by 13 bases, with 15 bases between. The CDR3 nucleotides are TGTGCCAGCAGCCGGATGGGGTACGTGCAGTACTTC. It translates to CASSRMGYVQYF.

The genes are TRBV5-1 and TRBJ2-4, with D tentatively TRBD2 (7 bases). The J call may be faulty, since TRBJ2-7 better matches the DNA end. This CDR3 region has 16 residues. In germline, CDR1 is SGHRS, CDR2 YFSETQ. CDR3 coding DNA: TGCGCCAGCAGCCCAATAGGGGGGAGCGGGGCCTACGAGCAGTACTTC. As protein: CASSPIGGSGAYEQYF.

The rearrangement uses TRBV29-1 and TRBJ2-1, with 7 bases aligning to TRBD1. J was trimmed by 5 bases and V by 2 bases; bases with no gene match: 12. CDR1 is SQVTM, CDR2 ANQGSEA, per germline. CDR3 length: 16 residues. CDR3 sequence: CSVENPAQGLNNEQFF. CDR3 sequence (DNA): TGCAGCGTTGAAAATCCGGCACAGGGGTTGAACAATGAGCAGTTCTTC.

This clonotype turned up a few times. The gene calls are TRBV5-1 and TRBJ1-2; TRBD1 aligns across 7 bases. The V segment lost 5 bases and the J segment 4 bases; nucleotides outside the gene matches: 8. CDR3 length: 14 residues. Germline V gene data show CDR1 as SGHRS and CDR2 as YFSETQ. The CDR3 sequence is CASRLGQVGYGYTF. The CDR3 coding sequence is TGCGCCAGCAGACTAGGACAGGTGGGCTATGGCTACACCTTC.

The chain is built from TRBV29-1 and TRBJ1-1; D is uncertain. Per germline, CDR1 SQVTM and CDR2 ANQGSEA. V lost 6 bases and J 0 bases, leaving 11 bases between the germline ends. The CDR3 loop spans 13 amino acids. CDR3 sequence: CSVMTLMNTEAFF. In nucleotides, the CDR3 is TGCAGCGTAATGACACTGATGAACACTGAAGCTTTCTTT.

The CDR3 loop reads CASSLLAGLAGEKLFF. CDR3 nucleotides: TGTGCCAGCAGTTTGCTAGCGGGACTCGCGGGCGAAAAACTGTTTTTT. The rearrangement joins TRBV28 to TRBJ1-4, with D possibly TRBD1 on 5 matching bases. Germline V lookup: CDR1 MDHEN, CDR2 SYDVKM. Trimming removed 3 bases at V and 8 bases at J, with 19 bases between. This CDR3 spans 16 amino acids.

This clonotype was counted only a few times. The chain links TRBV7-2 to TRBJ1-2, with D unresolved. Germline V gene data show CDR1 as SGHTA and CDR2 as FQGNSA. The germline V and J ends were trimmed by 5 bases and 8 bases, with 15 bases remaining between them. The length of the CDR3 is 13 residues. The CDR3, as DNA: TGTGCCAGCAGCCTAGTAGCCGTTGGGGGCTACACCTTC. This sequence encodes CASSLVAVGGYTF.

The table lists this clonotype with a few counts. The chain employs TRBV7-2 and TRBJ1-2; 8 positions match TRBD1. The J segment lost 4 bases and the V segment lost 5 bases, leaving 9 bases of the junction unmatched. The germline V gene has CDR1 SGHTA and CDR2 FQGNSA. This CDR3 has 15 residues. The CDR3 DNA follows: TGTGCCAGCAGCCCCGGGACAGGAGTCGTCTATGGCTACACCTTC. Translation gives CASSPGTGVVYGYTF.

CDR3 sequence reads: CASSARPGGYTEAFF. For the CDR3, the DNA is TGTGCCAGCAGCGCTAGGCCCGGGGGATACACTGAAGCTTTCTTT. The rearrangement joins TRBV9 to TRBJ1-1, with a possible D match to TRBD1 (5 bases). Trimming took off 3 bases at V and 3 bases at J, with 15 bases between the two ends. CDR1 SGDLS and CDR2 YYNGEE come from the germline V gene. The CDR3 runs 15 residues.

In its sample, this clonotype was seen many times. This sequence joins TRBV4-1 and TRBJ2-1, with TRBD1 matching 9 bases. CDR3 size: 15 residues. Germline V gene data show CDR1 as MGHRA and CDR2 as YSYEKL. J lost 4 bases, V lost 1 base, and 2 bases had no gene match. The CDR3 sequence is CASSQGDREYNEQFF. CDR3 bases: TGCGCCAGCAGCCAAGGGGACAGGGAGTACAATGAGCAGTTCTTC.

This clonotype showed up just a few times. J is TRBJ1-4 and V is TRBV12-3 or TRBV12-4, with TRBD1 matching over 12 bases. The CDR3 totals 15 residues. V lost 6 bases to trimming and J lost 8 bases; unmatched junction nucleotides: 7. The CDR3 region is CASRAGTGGREKLFF. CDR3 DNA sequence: TGTGCCAGCAGGGCCGGGACAGGGGGCCGCGAAAAACTGTTTTTT.

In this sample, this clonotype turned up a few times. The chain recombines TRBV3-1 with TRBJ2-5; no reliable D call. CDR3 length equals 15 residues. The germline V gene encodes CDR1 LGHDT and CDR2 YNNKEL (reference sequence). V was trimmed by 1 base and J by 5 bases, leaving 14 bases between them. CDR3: CASSQGDPARETQYF. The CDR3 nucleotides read TGTGCCAGCAGCCAAGGCGACCCGGCGAGGGAGACCCAGTACTTC.

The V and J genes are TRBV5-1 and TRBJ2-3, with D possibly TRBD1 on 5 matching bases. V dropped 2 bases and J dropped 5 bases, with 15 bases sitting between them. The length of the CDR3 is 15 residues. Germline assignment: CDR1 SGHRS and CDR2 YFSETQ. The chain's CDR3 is CASSLTGGSEDTQYF. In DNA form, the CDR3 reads TGCGCCAGCAGCTTAACAGGTGGCTCAGAAGATACGCAGTATTTT.

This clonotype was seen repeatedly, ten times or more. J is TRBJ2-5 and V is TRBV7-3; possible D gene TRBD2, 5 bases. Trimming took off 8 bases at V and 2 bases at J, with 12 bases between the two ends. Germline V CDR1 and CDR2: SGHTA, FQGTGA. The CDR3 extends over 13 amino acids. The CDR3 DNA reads TGTGCCAGCGGCCGGACGGGACAAGAGACCCAGTACTTC. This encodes CASGRTGQETQYF.

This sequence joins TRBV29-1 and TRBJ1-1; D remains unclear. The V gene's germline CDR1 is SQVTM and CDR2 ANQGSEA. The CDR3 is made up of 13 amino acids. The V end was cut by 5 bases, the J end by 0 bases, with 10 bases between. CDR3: CSVRPVLNTEAFF. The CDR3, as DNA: TGCAGCGTTAGACCTGTTCTGAACACTGAAGCTTTCTTT. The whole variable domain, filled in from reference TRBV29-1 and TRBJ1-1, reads SAVISQKPSRDICQRGTSLTIQCQVDSQVTMMFWYRQQPGQSLTLIATANQGSEATYESGFVIDKFPISRPNLTFSTLTVSNMSPEDSSIYLCSVRPVLNTEAFFGQGTRLTVV.